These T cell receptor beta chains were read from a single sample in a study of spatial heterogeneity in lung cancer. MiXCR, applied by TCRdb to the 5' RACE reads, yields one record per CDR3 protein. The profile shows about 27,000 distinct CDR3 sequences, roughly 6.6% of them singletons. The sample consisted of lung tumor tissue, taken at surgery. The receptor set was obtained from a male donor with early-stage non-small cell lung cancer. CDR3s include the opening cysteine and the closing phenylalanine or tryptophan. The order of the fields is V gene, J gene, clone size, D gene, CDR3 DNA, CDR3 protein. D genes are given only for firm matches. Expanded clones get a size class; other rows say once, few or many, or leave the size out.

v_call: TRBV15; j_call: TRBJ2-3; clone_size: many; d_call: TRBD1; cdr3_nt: TGTGCCACCGGGACGGGACAGAGCACAGATACGCAGTATTTT; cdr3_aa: CATGTGQSTDTQYF
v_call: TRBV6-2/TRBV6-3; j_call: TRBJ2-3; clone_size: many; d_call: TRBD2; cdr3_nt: TGTGCCAGCAGTACCGGGACTAGCGGCACAGATACGCAGTATTTT; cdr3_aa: CASSTGTSGTDTQYF
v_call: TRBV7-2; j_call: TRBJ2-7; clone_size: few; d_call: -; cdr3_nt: TGTGCCAGCAGCTTAACGGGGGACCGCTACGAGCAGTACTTC; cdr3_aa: CASSLTGDRYEQYF
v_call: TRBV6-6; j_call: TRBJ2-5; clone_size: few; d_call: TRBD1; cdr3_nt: TGTGCCAGCAGTTCGTACCGGGACAGCCAAGAGACCCAGTACTTC; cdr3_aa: CASSSYRDSQETQYF
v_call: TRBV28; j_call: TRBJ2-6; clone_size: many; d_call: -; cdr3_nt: TGTGCCAGCTGTCCACTCTCTGGGGCCAACGTCCTGACTTTC; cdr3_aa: CASCPLSGANVLTF
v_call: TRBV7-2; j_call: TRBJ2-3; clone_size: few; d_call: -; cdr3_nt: TGTGCCAGCAGCCCGGACGTAGCAGATACGCAGTATTTT; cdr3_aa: CASSPDVADTQYF
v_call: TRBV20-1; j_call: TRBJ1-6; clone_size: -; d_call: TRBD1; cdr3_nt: TGCAGTGCTCTAACCGGGACAGGGGATTCACCCCTCCACTTT; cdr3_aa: CSALTGTGDSPLHF
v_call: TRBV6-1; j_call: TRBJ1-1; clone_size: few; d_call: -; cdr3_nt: TGTGCCAGCAGTGTCCGCACGCAGAACACTGAAGCTTTCTTT; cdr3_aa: CASSVRTQNTEAFF
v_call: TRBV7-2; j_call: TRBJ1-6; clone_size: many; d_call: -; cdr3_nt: TGTGCCAGCAGCGAGGGACACCTCGATTCACCCCTCCACTTT; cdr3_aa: CASSEGHLDSPLHF
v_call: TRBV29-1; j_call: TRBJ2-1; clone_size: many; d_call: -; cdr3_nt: TGCAGCGTTGGACTGATTGGCGCGGATATCCTTACCTACAATGAGCAGTTCTTC; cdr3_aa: CSVGLIGADILTYNEQFF